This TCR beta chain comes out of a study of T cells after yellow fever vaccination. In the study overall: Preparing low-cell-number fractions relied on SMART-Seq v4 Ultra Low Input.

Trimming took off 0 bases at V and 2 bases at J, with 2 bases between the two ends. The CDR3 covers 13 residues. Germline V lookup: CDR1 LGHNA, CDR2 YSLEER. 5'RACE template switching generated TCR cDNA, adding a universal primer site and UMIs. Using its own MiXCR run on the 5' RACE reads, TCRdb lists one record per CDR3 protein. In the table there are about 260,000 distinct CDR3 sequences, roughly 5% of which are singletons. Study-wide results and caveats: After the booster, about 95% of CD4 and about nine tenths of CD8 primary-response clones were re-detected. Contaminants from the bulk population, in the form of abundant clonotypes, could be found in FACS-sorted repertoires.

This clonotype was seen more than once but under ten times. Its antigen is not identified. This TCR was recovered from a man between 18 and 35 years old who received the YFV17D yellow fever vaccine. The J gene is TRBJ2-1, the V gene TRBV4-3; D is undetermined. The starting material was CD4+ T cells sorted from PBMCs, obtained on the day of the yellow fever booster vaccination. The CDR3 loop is CASSQDPYNEQFF. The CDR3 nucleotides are TGCGCCAGCAGCCAAGATCCCTACAATGAGCAGTTCTTC.